This TCR beta chain was observed in a study of blood T cell repertoires in COVID-19 (dated by TCRdb to 2020 to 2021). For the study in its entirety: The collaborator samples originated in the United States, Italy and Spain and spanned the acute and convalescent phases of COVID-19. The material from the prospective study consisted of cDNA or gDNA derived from T cells, B-cell-depleted T cells, or PBMCs. The dataset comprised deeply sampled blood TCRbeta repertoires from subjects exposed to, actively infected with, or recovered from COVID-19. The repertoires were released in a freely available public database meant as a resource for research on the immune response to SARS-CoV-2. Samples came from the ongoing ImmuneRACE study (first 160 participants) plus 1,254 subjects from 6 global collaborators. Sample metadata almost always included a de-identified subject ID, COVID-19 status, age in years and sex. Where available, HLA class I and class II types were obtained from metadata supplied by the sample provider rather than from assay-based typing. What the work shows at the level of the full study, not this receptor alone: Clinical and demographic metadata were provided uncurated, with the amount varying by source and participant.

The immunoSEQ Assay, a bias-controlled multiplex PCR, was used to amplify TCRbeta CDR3 regions from genomic DNA. The authors' analysis ran thus. The number of nucleated cells in each sample was estimated by amplification of reference gene primers within the assay. To quantify the absolute abundance of each unique TCRbeta CDR3 rearrangement, sequence reads were collapsed and filtered. For each sample, productive Simpson clonality was calculated by taking the square root of Simpson's diversity index across productive rearrangements. TCRdb took over this immuneACCESS table, retaining in-frame rearrangements with V and J assigned. Such tables are incomplete; in checked studies, under half of the missing clones stem from an unresolved V gene, and the remainder is unexplained. D and trimming come from the DNA, and the V and J calls and clone size come from that table. The sample table holds some 220,000 clones, of which 85% to 95% were seen once. The biggest ten clones account for around 0.83% of the sample.

One collaborating source in Seattle enrolled patients during active infection and followed them longitudinally through the course of disease. Collaborating institutions collected whole blood in K2EDTA tubes following their own protocols. Collaborator samples were shipped for TCRbeta analysis as frozen whole blood, isolated PBMCs, or DNA extracted from either sample type. Looking up the germline V gene (reference sequence) yields CDR1 MNHEY and CDR2 SMNVEV. There are 14 amino acids in the CDR3, from cysteine to phenylalanine inclusive. This entry keeps only the CDR3 DNA: 42 bases, framed from base 1. At the junction V is shortened by 3 bases and J by 4 bases, with 12 bases in between. Points on this clone: Its target antigen remains unknown. Per-base qualities were not stored, and no clone one base away is much larger.

This sequence originates from a man aged 30 to 45 with COVID-19, enrolled during active disease. Sample: peripheral blood. The chain was built from TRBV27 and TRBJ1-1; the D gene lacks a confident call. The DNA is as follows: TGTGCCAGCAGTTTTAGCCCCTTGGGCACTGAAGCTTTCTTT. The resulting protein is CASSFSPLGTEAFF.